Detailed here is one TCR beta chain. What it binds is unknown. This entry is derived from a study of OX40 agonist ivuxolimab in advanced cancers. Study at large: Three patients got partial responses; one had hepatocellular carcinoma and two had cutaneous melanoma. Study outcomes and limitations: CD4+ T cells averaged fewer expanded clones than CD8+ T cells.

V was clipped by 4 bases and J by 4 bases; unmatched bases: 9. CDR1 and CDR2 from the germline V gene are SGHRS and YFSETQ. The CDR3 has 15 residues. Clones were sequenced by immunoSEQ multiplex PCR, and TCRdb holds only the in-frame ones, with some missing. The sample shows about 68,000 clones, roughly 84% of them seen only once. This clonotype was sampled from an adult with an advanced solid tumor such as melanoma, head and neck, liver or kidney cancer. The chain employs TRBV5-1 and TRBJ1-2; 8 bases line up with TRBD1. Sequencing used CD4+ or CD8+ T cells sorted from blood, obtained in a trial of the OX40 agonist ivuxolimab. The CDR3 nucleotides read TGCGCCAGCAGCCGTCCGACAGGGGAAGGCTATGGCTACACCTTC. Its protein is CASSRPTGEGYGYTF.